These 18 T cell receptor beta chains originate from one sample sequenced in a study of T cell responses to AZD1222 COVID-19 vaccine. Only in-frame clones appear in the TCRdb table, and some are missing; sequencing was by immunoSEQ multiplex PCR. The sample consists of about 73,000 clones, roughly 87% of them appearing once. Material: peripheral blood, obtained 28 days after the second AZD1222 dose. Receptors were obtained from an adult who received the AZD1222 COVID-19 vaccine.

This chain connects TRBV7-6 to TRBJ1-1, with 9 bases matching TRBD1. CDR1 is SGHVS and CDR2 is FNYEAQ in the germline V gene. V lost 4 bases and J lost 1; bases outside the gene matches: 13. The CDR3 extends over 18 amino acids. CDR3 loop: CASSSGTGLIWKNTEAFF. The CDR3 DNA is TGTGCCAGCAGCTCCGGGACAGGGCTGATTTGGAAGAACACTGAAGCTTTCTTT.

The rearrangement uses TRBV3-1 (or the pseudogene TRBV3-2) and TRBJ1-3; D gene uncertain. V shed 1 base and J shed 0 bases, with 13 bases lying between them. CDR3 size: 17 residues. Germline V CDR1 and CDR2: LGHDT, YNNKEL (reference sequence). CDR3 sequence: CASSQVTGSTSGNTIYF. The CDR3 nucleotides read TGTGCCAGCAGCCAAGTGACCGGGTCCACCTCTGGAAACACCATATATTTT.

The CDR3 loop reads CASSPGGVTDTQYF. The CDR3 DNA sequence: TGTGCCAGCAGCCCCGGGGGAGTCACAGATACGCAGTATTTT. The chain combines TRBV6-5 with TRBJ2-3; tentatively, D is TRBD2 (6 bases). The germline gives CDR1 MNHEY, CDR2 SVGAGI. This CDR3 contains 14 residues. The V gene lost 6 bases and the J gene lost 2 bases, with 12 bases spanning the gap.

Comment on this clone: Its ends do not fully match the called genes, so a read error is possible. V and J are TRBV14 and TRBJ1-1; D is undetermined. Germline V CDR1 and CDR2: SGHDN, FVKESK. The CDR3 length is 14 residues. DNA for the CDR3: TGTGCCAGCAGCAAAGACGCGGGAAACACTGAAGCTTTCTTT. Translation: CASSKDAGNTEAFF.

This sequence joins TRBV10-3 and TRBJ1-4, with D uncertain. This CDR3 is built from 22 residues. With 5 bases removed from V and 8 bases from J, the gap between germline ends came to 39 bases. CDR1 ENHRY and CDR2 SYGVKD come from the germline V gene. The CDR3 loop is CAISPVRLASSLSVTGNEKLFF. CDR3 DNA sequence: TGTGCCATCAGTCCAGTCAGACTCGCTTCATCTTTATCAGTGACGGGTAACGAAAAACTGTTTTTT.

J is TRBJ2-2 and V is TRBV28; D is unclear. V was trimmed by 6 bases and J by 4 bases, leaving 12 bases between them. CDR3 length: 14 residues. Germline V gives CDR1 MDHEN, CDR2 SYDVKM. The CDR3 DNA reads TGTGCCAGCAGGCTATTCGCCTTCACCGGGGAGCTGTTTTTT. Amino acids: CASRLFAFTGELFF. The full variable domain, rest sourced from reference TRBV28 and TRBJ2-2, is DVKVTQSSRYLVKRTGEKVFLECVQDMDHENMFWYRQDPGLGLRLIYFSYDVKMKEKGDIPEGYSVSREKKERFSLILESASTNQTSMYLCASRLFAFTGELFFGEGSRLTVL.

The V and J genes are TRBV7-2 and TRBJ1-5; TRBD1 matches at 9 bases. The V segment lost 5 bases and the J segment 5 bases; nucleotides outside the gene matches: 4. CDR3 length: 14 residues. Germline CDR1 is SGHTA and CDR2 is FQGNSA. The CDR3 sequence: CASSARQGDQPQHF. The DNA for the CDR3 is TGTGCCAGCAGCGCACGACAGGGGGATCAGCCCCAGCATTTT.

The CDR3 loop reads CASRPRRSGNTIYF. The CDR3 region has the DNA TGTGCCAGCAGGCCCCGGAGGTCTGGAAACACCATATATTTT. This rearrangement joins TRBV2 to TRBJ1-3; unclear D gene. Trimming took off 6 bases at V and 1 base at J, with 10 bases between the two ends. Germline V gives CDR1 SNHLY, CDR2 FYNNEI. The CDR3 is made up of 14 amino acids. Variable domain in full (rest from reference TRBV2 and TRBJ1-3): EPEVTQTPSHQVTQMGQEVILRCVPISNHLYFYWYRQILGQKVEFLVSFYNNEISEKSEIFDDQFSVERPDGSNFTLKIRSTKLEDSAMYFCASRPRRSGNTIYFGEGSWLTVV.

The chain links TRBV19 to TRBJ1-5; D remains unclear. The CDR3 runs 15 residues. The V end was cut by 3 bases, the J end by 6 bases, with 15 bases between. The germline CDR1 and CDR2 sequences are LNHDA and SQIVND (reference sequence). CDR3 bases: TGTGCCAGTAGTATGAGGTTGGGGAATGTTCAGCCCCAGCATTTT. It specifies CASSMRLGNVQPQHF.

The gene calls are TRBV6-5 and TRBJ1-1; D gene uncertain. The length of the CDR3 is 15 residues. V lost 0 bases, J lost 1 base, and 9 bases lay in between. Germline V lookup: CDR1 MNHEY, CDR2 SVGAGI. The CDR3 coding sequence is TGTGCCAGCAGTTACTCTAGAGACCCGAACACTGAAGCTTTCTTT. Translation gives CASSYSRDPNTEAFF.

This clone has a single count. This chain links TRBV27 with TRBJ2-3; tentative D call: TRBD1 (5 bases). This CDR3 is 14 amino acids long. Germline values: CDR1 MNHEY, CDR2 SMNVEV (reference sequence). V lost 0 bases to trimming and J lost 6 bases, with 10 bases between them. CDR3 sequence (DNA): TGTGCCAGCAGTTTATCCAGGGCATCGGATACGCAGTATTTT. It specifies CASSLSRASDTQYF.

The chain recombines TRBV27 with TRBJ2-1; D remains ambiguous. Trimming stripped 6 bases from V and 4 bases from J, with 4 bases between. Per the germline V gene, CDR1 is MNHEY and CDR2 is SMNVEV (reference sequence). The CDR3 sequence is 11 residues long. CDR3: CASRRYNEQFF. As DNA, the CDR3 is TGTGCCAGCAGGCGATACAATGAGCAGTTCTTC.

The rearrangement joins TRBV30 to TRBJ1-2; D ambiguous. Germline loops: CDR1 GTSNPN, CDR2 SVGIG (reference sequence). Trimming shortened V by 2 bases and J by 7 bases, and 5 bases separated the two germline ends. This CDR3 region has 10 residues. CDR3 nucleotides: TGTGCCTGGAGTCCAACTGGCTACACCTTC. This encodes CAWSPTGYTF.

This chain joins TRBV11-3 and TRBJ1-1; D is possibly TRBD1 (6 bases). Germline V gene lookup returns CDR1 SGHNT and CDR2 YENEEA. Trimming took off 6 bases at V and 2 bases at J, with 19 bases between the two ends. The CDR3 is made up of 16 amino acids. The CDR3 loop is CASRRRGRGLNTEAFF. DNA of the CDR3: TGTGCCAGCAGGAGGCGGGGCAGGGGACTTAACACTGAAGCTTTCTTT. The full variable domain, with the rest looked up from reference TRBV11-3 and TRBJ1-1, is EAGVVQSPRYKIIEKKQPVAFWCNPISGHNTLYWYLQNLGQGPELLIRYENEEAVDDSQLPKDRFSAERLKGVDSTLKIQPAELGDSAVYLCASRRRGRGLNTEAFFGQGTRLTVV.

The CDR3 region has the DNA TGTGCCAGCACCAGGGGCAGGGGGCGGGAGAATGAGCAGTTCTTC. Its translation: CASTRGRGRENEQFF. The chain carries TRBV6-5 and TRBJ2-1; D is perhaps TRBD1 (8 bases). CDR1 and CDR2 (germline): MNHEY, SVGAGI. This CDR3 comprises 15 residues. V was clipped by 7 bases and J by 7 bases, with 20 bases between them.

The chain couples TRBV18 to TRBJ2-2, with 7 bases matching TRBD1. Trimming cost V 6 bases and J 1 base; bases outside gene matches: 8. Germline assignment: CDR1 KGHSH and CDR2 LQKENI. This CDR3 region has 16 residues. CDR3 sequence reads: CASSLTGALNTGELFF. For the CDR3, the DNA is TGTGCCAGCTCGCTTACAGGGGCCCTGAACACCGGGGAGCTGTTTTTT.

Concerning this clone: Other DNA sequences of this sample code for an identical CDR3. The rearrangement joins TRBV18 to TRBJ1-1; D is possibly TRBD1 (6 bases). The CDR3 runs 13 residues. Germline V gene sequence: CDR1 KGHSH, CDR2 LQKENI. With 5 bases removed from V and 1 base from J, the gap between germline ends came to 8 bases. CDR3 nucleotides: TGTGCCAGCTCATTGACAGGGAACACTGAAGCTTTCTTT. Translated, it gives CASSLTGNTEAFF.

The V gene is TRBV9, the J gene TRBJ2-1, with 7 bases matching TRBD2. The CDR3 totals 15 residues. Unmatched junction bases numbered 7, after V lost 4 bases and J lost 3 bases. The germline V gene has CDR1 SGDLS and CDR2 YYNGEE. The CDR3 nucleotides read TGTGCCAGCAGCTCTCGGCCTAGCGGCTACAATGAGCAGTTCTTC. Translating it yields CASSSRPSGYNEQFF.